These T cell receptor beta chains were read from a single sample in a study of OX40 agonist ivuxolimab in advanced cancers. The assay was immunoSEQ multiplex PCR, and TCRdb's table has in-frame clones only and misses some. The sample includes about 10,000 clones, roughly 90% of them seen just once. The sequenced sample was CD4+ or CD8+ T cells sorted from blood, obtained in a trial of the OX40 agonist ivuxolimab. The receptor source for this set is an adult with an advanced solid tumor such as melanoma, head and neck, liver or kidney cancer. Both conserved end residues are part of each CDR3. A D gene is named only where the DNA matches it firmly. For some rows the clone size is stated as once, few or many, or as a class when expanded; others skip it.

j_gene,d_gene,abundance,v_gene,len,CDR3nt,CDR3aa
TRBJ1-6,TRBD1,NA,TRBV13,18,TGTGCCAGCAGCTTAAGGGGACAGGGGGCGCCGAATAATTCACCCCTCCACTTT,CASSLRGQGAPNNSPLHF
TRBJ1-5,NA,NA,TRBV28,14,TGTGCCAGCAGTTCCCGGGTCAACAATCAGCCCCAGCATTTT,CASSSRVNNQPQHF
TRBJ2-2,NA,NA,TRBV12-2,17,TGTGCAAGTCGCTTAGGAGTCTCGGGACGCTTTGCCGGGGAGCTGTTTTTT,CASRLGVSGRFAGELFF
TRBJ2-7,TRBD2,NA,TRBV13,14,TGTGCCAGCAGCTTAGGGCTAGCGGTCCGCGAGCAGTACTTC,CASSLGLAVREQYF
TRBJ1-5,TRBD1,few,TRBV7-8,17,TGTGCCAGCAGCTCAATTCCGAAGGGGGCTAGCAATCAGCCCCAGCATTTT,CASSSIPKGASNQPQHF
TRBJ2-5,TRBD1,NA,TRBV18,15,TGTGCCAGCTCCCGGACGACAGGGGGCGTAGAGACCCAGTACTTC,CASSRTTGGVETQYF
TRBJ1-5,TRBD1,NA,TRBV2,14,TGTGCCAGCGGGACAGGTGCTTCGGGTCAGCCCCAGCATTTT,CASGTGASGQPQHF
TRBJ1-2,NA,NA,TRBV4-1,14,TGCGCCAGCAGCCAAGATGGGGGGGGCCATGGCTACACCTTC,CASSQDGGGHGYTF
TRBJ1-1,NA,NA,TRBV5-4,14,TGTGCCAGCAGCCGCGAAGTGGGGGATCCTGAAGCTTTCTTT,CASSREVGDPEAFF
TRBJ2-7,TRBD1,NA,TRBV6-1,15,TGTGCCAGCAGTGCCCGGACAGGGGTATCCTACGAGCAGTACTTC,CASSARTGVSYEQYF
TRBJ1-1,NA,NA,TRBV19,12,TGTGCCAGTAGTATAGGCAACACTGAAGCTTTCTTT,CASSIGNTEAFF
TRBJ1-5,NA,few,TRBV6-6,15,TGTGCCAGCAGTTCCAGGGGTGATAGCAATCAGCCCCAGCATTTT,CASSSRGDSNQPQHF
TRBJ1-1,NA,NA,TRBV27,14,TGTGCCAGCAGTTTATGGGGGAGCAACACTGAAGCTTTCTTT,CASSLWGSNTEAFF
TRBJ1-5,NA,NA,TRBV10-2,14,TGCGCCAGCAGTGAGGCAGGGGACAATCAGCCCCAGCATTTT,CASSEAGDNQPQHF
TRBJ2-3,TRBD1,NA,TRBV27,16,TGTGCCAGCAGTGGAAACAGGGGTTCCTCCACAGATACGCAGTATTTT,CASSGNRGSSTDTQYF
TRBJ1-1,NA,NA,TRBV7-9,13,TGTGCCAGCAGCTTAAGCCTGAACACTGAAGCTTTCTTT,CASSLSLNTEAFF
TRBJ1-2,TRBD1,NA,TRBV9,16,TGTGCCAGCAGCGTAGTAGGGACAGGGGACCCCTATGGCTACACCTTC,CASSVVGTGDPYGYTF
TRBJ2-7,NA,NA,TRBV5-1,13,TGCGCCAGCAGCATAGGACAGACCTACGAGCAGTACTTC,CASSIGQTYEQYF
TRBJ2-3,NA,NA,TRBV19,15,TGTGCCAGTAAGGGTCTGTCTGCGAGCACAGATACGCAGTATTTT,CASKGLSASTDTQYF
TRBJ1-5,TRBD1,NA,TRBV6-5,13,TGTGCCAGCAGTCCGACAGGGCTCCAGCCCCAGCATTTT,CASSPTGLQPQHF
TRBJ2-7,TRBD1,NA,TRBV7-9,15,TGTGCCAGCAGCATGAGAGGGACAGGGGTCTACGAGCAGTACTTC,CASSMRGTGVYEQYF
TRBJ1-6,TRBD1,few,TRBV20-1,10,TGCAGTGCTCGCACGGGACAGCTCCACTTT,CSARTGQLHF
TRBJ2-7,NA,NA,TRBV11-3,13,TGTGCCAGCAGCTCGGGACCGAAATACGAGCAGTACTTC,CASSSGPKYEQYF
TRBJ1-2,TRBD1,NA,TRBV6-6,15,TGTGCCAGCAGTTACGAGTGGACAGGGGCGAATGGCTACACCTTC,CASSYEWTGANGYTF
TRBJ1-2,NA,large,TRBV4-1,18,TGCGCCAGCAGCCAAGAGATTTGGACAGTGATGTCGAACTATGGCTACACCTTC,CASSQEIWTVMSNYGYTF
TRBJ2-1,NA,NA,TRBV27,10,TGTGCCAGCGGGCCCGATGAGCAGTTCTTC,CASGPDEQFF
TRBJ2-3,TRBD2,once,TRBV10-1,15,TGCGCCAGCAGTCTAGCGGGGGCCTCCACAGATACGCAGTATTTT,CASSLAGASTDTQYF
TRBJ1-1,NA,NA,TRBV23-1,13,TGCGCCAGCAGTCAAATGGGGGACACTGAAGCTTTCTTT,CASSQMGDTEAFF
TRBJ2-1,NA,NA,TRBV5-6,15,TGTGCCAGCAGCTTGGAAGGGGGGTGGTACAATGAGCAGTTCTTC,CASSLEGGWYNEQFF
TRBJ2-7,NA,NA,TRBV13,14,TGTGCCAGCAGCCCTCAGACCCCCTCCTACGAGCAGTACTTC,CASSPQTPSYEQYF
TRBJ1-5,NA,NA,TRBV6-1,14,TGTGCCAGCTGGACAGATTATAGCAATCAGCCCCAGCATTTT,CASWTDYSNQPQHF
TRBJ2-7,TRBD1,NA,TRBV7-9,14,TGTGCCAGCAGCGCCCAGACAGGGTCCTACGAGCAGTACTTC,CASSAQTGSYEQYF
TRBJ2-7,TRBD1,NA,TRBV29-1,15,TGCAGCGTTGCGGTTGGACAGGTCGCCTCCTACGAGCAGTACTTC,CSVAVGQVASYEQYF
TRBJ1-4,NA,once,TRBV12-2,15,TGTGCAAGTCGCTCCGCGGGGGCACCTAATGAAAAACTGTTTTTT,CASRSAGAPNEKLFF
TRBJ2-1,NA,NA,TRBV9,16,TGTGCCAGCAGCGGACCGCCGAGTGAGTATGGCCATGAGCAGTTCTTC,CASSGPPSEYGHEQFF
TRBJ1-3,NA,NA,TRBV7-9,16,TGTGCCAGCAGCTTAACAGGAAAATTCTCTGGAAACACCATATATTTT,CASSLTGKFSGNTIYF
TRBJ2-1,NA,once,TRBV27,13,TGTGCCAGCAGTTTTGGGTCCCACAATGAGCAGTTCTTC,CASSFGSHNEQFF
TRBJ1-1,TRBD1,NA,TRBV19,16,TGTGCCAGTAGTACCGGGACAGGGGCTTTGAACACTGAAGCTTTCTTT,CASSTGTGALNTEAFF
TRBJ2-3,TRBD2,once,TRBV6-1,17,TGTGCCAGCAGTGCCCTTGCGCCGGGGGGGAGGACAGATACGCAGTATTTT,CASSALAPGGRTDTQYF
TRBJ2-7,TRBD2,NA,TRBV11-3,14,TGTGCCAGCAGTTCTAGCGGGGGGGCTTACGAGCAGTACTTC,CASSSSGGAYEQYF